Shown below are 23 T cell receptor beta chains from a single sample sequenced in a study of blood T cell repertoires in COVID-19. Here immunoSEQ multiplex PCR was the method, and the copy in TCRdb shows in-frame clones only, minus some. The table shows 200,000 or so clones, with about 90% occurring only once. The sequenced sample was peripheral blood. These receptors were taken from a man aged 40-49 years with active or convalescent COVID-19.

The CDR3 spells CASSDRVEGNEQFF. For the CDR3, the DNA is TGTGCCAGTAGCGACAGGGTAGAGGGCAATGAGCAGTTCTTC. The genes are TRBV19 and TRBJ2-1; 7 bases agree with TRBD1. The CDR3 is 14 amino acids. V was clipped by 6 bases and J by 6 bases; unmatched bases: 8. Germline values: CDR1 LNHDA, CDR2 SQIVND (reference sequence).

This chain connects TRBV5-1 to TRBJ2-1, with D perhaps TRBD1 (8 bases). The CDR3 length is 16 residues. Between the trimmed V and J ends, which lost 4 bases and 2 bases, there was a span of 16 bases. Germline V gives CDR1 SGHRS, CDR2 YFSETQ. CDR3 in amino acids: CASSPAGDRTYNEQFF. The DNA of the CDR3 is TGCGCCAGCAGCCCGGCGGGGGACAGGACCTACAATGAGCAGTTCTTC.

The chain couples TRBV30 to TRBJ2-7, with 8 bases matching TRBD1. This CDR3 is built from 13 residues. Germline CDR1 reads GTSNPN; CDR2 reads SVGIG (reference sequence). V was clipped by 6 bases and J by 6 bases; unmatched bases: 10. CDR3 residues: CACRGHRLGEQYF. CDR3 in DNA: TGTGCCTGCAGGGGGCACCGCCTAGGCGAGCAGTACTTC.

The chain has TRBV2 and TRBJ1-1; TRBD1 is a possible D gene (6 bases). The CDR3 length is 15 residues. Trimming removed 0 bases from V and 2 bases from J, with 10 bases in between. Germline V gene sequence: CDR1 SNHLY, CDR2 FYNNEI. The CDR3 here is CASSEAGGLNTEAFF. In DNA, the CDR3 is TGTGCCAGCAGTGAAGCGGGGGGGCTAAACACTGAAGCTTTCTTT.

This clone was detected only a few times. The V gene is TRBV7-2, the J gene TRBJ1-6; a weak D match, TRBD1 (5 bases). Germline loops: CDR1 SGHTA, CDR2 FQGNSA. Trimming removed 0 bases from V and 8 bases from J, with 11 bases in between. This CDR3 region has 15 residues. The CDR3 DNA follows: TGTGCCAGCAGCTTAGCGGGAGGGGCCTATTCACCCCTCCACTTT. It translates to CASSLAGGAYSPLHF.

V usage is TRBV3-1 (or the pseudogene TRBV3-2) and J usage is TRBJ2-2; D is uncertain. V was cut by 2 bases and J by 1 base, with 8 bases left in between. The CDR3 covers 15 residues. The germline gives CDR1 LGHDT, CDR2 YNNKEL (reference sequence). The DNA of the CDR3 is TGTGCCAGCAGCCAACGCGGTGTGAACACCGGGGAGCTGTTTTTT. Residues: CASSQRGVNTGELFF.

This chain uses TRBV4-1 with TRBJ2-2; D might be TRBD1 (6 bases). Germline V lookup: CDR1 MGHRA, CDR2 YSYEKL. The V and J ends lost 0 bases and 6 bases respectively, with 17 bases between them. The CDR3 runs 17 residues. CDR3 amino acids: CASSQEARVQGAGELFF. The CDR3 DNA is TGCGCCAGCAGCCAAGAGGCCCGTGTACAGGGCGCCGGGGAGCTGTTTTTT.

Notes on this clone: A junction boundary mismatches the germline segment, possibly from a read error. The CDR3 region is CASTVRDRGNGYTF. In DNA, the CDR3 is TGTGCCAGCACCGTACGAGACAGGGGAAACGGCTACACCTTC. The chain links TRBV9 to TRBJ1-2; 8 nucleotides agree with TRBD1. This CDR3 region has 14 residues. Germline assignment: CDR1 SGDLS and CDR2 YYNGEE.

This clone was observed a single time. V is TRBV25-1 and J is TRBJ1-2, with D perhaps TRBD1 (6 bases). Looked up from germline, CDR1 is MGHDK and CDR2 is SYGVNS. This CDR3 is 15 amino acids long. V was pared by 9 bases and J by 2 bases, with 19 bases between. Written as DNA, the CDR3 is TGTGCCAGTAGGGGAAATGGGGGGGCGAACTATGGCTACACCTTC. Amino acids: CASRGNGGANYGYTF.

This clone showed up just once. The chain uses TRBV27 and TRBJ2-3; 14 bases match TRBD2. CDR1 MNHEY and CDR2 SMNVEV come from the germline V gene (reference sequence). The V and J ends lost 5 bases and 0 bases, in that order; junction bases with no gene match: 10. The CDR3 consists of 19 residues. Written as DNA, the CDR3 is TGTGCCAGCAGTCCGACGGGACTAGCGGGGGAAACTAGCACAGATACGCAGTATTTT. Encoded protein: CASSPTGLAGETSTDTQYF.

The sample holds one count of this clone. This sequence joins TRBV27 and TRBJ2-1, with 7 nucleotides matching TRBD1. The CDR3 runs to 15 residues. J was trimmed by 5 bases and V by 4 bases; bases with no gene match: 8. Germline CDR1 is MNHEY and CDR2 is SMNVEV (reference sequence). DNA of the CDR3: TGTGCCAGCAGTTGGGGGACAGTAGTTAACAATGAGCAGTTCTTC. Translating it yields CASSWGTVVNNEQFF.

CDR3 region: CASSQGSWGQHATEAFF. The CDR3, as DNA: TGTGCCAGCAGCCAGGGTAGTTGGGGACAGCACGCTACTGAAGCTTTCTTT. This rearrangement joins TRBV5-4 to TRBJ1-1; TRBD1 aligns across 7 bases. The CDR3 length is 17 residues. CDR1 is SGHNT, CDR2 YYREEE, per germline (reference sequence). Trimming cost V 4 bases and J 5 bases; bases outside gene matches: 17.

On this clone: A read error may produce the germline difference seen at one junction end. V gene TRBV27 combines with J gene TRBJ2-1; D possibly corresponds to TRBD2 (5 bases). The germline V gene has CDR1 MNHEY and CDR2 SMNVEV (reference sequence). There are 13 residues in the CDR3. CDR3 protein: CASREMGDKEQFF. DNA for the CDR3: TGTGCCAGCAGAGAGATGGGAGACAAAGAGCAGTTCTTC.

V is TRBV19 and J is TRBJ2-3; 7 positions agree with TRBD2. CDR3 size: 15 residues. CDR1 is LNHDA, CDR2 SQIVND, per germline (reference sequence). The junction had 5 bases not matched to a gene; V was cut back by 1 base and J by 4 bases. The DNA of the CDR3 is TGTGCCAGTAGTATAGTAGGCGGGAGCTCAGATACGCAGTATTTT. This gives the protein CASSIVGGSSDTQYF. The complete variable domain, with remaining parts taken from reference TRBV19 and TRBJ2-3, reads DGGITQSPKYLFRKEGQNVTLSCEQNLNHDAMYWYRQDPGQGLRLIYYSQIVNDFQKGDIAEGYSVSREKKESFPLTVTSAQKNPTAFYLCASSIVGGSSDTQYFGPGTRLTVL.

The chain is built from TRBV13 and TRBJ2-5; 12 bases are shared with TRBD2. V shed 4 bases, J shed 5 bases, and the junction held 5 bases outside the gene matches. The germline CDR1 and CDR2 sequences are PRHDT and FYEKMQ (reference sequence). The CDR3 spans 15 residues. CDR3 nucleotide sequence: TGTGCCAGCAGCTATCTAGCGGGGGGGCCGGAGACCCAGTACTTC. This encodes CASSYLAGGPETQYF.

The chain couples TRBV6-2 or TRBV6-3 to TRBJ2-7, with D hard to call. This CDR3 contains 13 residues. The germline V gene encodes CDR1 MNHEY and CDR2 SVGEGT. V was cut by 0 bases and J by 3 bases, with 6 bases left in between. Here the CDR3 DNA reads TGTGCCAGCAGTTACTCGTACGGCTACGAGCAGTACTTC. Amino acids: CASSYSYGYEQYF.

DNA for the CDR3: TGTGCCAGCCATTCGGAGGACCATCAGCCCCAGCATTTT. This gives the protein CASHSEDHQPQHF. V and J are TRBV12-3 or TRBV12-4 and TRBJ1-5; no clear D gene. The V and J ends lost 8 bases and 5 bases respectively, with 13 bases between them. The CDR3 is 13 residues long.

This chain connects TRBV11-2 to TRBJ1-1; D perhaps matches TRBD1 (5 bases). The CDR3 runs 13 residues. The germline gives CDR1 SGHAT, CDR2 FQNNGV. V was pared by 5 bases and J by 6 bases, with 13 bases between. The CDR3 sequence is CASSPRVGAEAFF. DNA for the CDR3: TGTGCCAGCAGCCCCCGGGTAGGGGCTGAAGCTTTCTTT.

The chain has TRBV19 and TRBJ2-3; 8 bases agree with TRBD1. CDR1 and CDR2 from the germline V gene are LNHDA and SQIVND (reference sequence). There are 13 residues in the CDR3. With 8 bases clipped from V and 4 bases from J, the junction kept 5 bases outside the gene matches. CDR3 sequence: CASGDRGPDTQYF. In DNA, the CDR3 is TGTGCCAGTGGTGACAGGGGCCCAGATACGCAGTATTTT.

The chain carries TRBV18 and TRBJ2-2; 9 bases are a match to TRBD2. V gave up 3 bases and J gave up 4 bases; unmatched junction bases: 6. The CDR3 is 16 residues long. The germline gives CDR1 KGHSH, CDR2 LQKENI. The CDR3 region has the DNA TGTGCCAGCTCACCCCAAGCTAGCGGGACCACCGGGGAGCTGTTTTTT. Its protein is CASSPQASGTTGELFF.

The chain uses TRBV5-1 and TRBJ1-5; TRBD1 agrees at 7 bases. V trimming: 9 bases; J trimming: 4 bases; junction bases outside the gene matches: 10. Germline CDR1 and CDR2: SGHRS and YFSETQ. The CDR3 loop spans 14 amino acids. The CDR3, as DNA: TGCGCCACCAACCCGACAGGGACAAATCAGCCCCAGCATTTT. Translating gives CATNPTGTNQPQHF.

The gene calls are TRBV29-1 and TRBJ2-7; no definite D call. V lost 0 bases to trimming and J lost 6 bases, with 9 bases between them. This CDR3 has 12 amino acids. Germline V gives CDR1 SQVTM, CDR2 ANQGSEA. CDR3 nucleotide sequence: TGCAGCGTTGAAGATTCGACACGCGAGCAGTACTTC. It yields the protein CSVEDSTREQYF.

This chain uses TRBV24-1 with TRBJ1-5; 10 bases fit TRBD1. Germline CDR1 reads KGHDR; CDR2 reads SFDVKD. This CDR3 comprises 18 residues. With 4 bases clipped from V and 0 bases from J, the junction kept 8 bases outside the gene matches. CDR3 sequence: CATSDPGQGDFSNQPQHF. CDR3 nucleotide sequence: TGTGCCACCAGTGACCCCGGACAGGGGGATTTTAGCAATCAGCCCCAGCATTTT.